One and the same sample provided the 18 T cell receptor beta chains below, sequenced in a study of blood T cell repertoires in COVID-19. The assay was immunoSEQ multiplex PCR, and TCRdb's table has in-frame clones only and misses some. The table includes approximately 240,000 clones, about 88% detected once. Sequencing was performed on peripheral blood. The source of these receptors is a woman between 40 and 55 years old who had recovered from COVID-19.

There are a few counts of this clone. The rearrangement joins TRBV11-2 to TRBJ2-2, with 7 positions matching TRBD2. The trim removed 7 bases at V and 5 bases at J, leaving 10 bases unmatched. CDR1 and CDR2 (germline): SGHAT, FQNNGV. CDR3 length: 15 residues. The CDR3 DNA reads TGTGCCAGCAACCTAGCGGCTTCTCAAACCGGGGAGCTGTTTTTT. As protein: CASNLAASQTGELFF. The complete variable domain, with remaining parts taken from reference TRBV11-2 and TRBJ2-2, reads EAGVAQSPRYKIIEKRQSVAFWCNPISGHATLYWYQQILGQGPKLLIQFQNNGVVDDSQLPKDRFSAERLKGVDSTLKIQPAKLEDSAVYLCASNLAASQTGELFFGEGSRLTVL.

The rearrangement uses TRBV27 and TRBJ1-6, with D perhaps TRBD1 (6 bases). The CDR3 has 16 amino acids. Trimming took off 0 bases at V and 10 bases at J, with 16 bases between the two ends. Per the germline V gene, CDR1 is MNHEY and CDR2 is SMNVEV (reference sequence). The CDR3, as DNA: TGTGCCAGCAGTTTATCGGGGCAGGGGTTTCGGTCACCCCTCCACTTT. Translation gives CASSLSGQGFRSPLHF.

This chain joins TRBV29-1 and TRBJ2-3; TRBD2 aligns across 7 bases. Losses at the gene ends were 4 bases for V and 5 bases for J; bases not matched to a gene: 3. Germline CDR1 and CDR2: SQVTM and ANQGSEA. The length of the CDR3 is 12 residues. CDR3 DNA sequence: TGCAGCGTTGGGGGGGGTAGAGATACGCAGTATTTT. It yields the protein CSVGGGRDTQYF.

In regard to this clone: At one of its ends the junction is not consistent with the germline gene, which may arise from a read error. V gene TRBV27 combines with J gene TRBJ2-3; D is undetermined. The CDR3 extends over 14 amino acids. Germline CDR1 is MNHEY and CDR2 is SMNVEV (reference sequence). This chain's CDR3 is CASSLSSSRDTQYF. CDR3 nucleotide sequence: TGTGCCAGCAGTTTATCGAGTAGCAGAGATACGCAGTATTTT.

This clone was detected a few times. The genes are TRBV7-2 and TRBJ2-7, with D uncertain. Germline loops: CDR1 SGHTA, CDR2 FQGNSA. The ends were cut back, 3 bases at V and 0 bases at J, with 6 bases in the middle. The CDR3 covers 13 residues. The CDR3 nucleotides are TGTGCCAGCAGCTTTACAGTCTCCTACGAGCAGTACTTC. This translates into CASSFTVSYEQYF.

The V and J genes are TRBV6-5 and TRBJ1-2, with 10 nucleotides matching TRBD1. J gave up 5 bases and V 6 bases, and 3 bases lay outside the gene matches. Germline V lookup: CDR1 MNHEY, CDR2 SVGAGI. The CDR3 has 13 residues. As DNA, the CDR3 is TGTGCCAGCAGGGGGACAGGGGAGTATGGCTACACCTTC. Translated: CASRGTGEYGYTF.

This clone occurred once. This rearrangement joins TRBV6-2 or TRBV6-3 to TRBJ2-5; no clear D gene. V lost 0 bases, J lost 1 base, and 9 bases lay in between. Germline CDR1 reads MNHEY; CDR2 reads SVGEGT. This CDR3 is built from 15 residues. The CDR3 protein is CASSYSSPVQETQYF. The DNA for the CDR3 is TGTGCCAGCAGTTACTCGTCGCCAGTCCAAGAGACCCAGTACTTC.

The rearrangement links TRBV7-2 to TRBJ2-7, with 10 positions matching TRBD1. Germline V gene lookup returns CDR1 SGHTA and CDR2 FQGNSA. The CDR3 totals 14 residues. The V segment lost 6 bases and the J segment 2 bases; nucleotides outside the gene matches: 4. DNA for the CDR3: TGTGCCAGCAGTTCCGACAGGGGGCCCTACGAGCAGTACTTC. Its translation: CASSSDRGPYEQYF. Filled out from reference TRBV7-2 and TRBJ2-7, the complete variable domain reads GAGVSQSPSNKVTEKGKDVELRCDPISGHTALYWYRQSLGQGLEFLIYFQGNSAPDKSGLPSDRFSAERTGGSVSTLTIQRTQQEDSAVYLCASSSDRGPYEQYFGPGTRLTVT.

The chain employs TRBV5-1 and TRBJ1-1; D is unclear. This CDR3 region has 14 residues. Germline assignment: CDR1 SGHRS and CDR2 YFSETQ. V lost 4 bases and J 4 bases, leaving 14 bases between the germline ends. CDR3 nucleotides: TGCGCCAGCAGCCCCGCCCTGCGGCTCACTGAAGCTTTCTTT. Translation gives CASSPALRLTEAFF.

The V gene is TRBV30, the J gene TRBJ1-3; 8 nucleotides line up with TRBD1. J gave up 1 base and V 0 bases, and 11 bases lay outside the gene matches. The CDR3 has 18 amino acids. Germline CDR1 is GTSNPN and CDR2 is SVGIG (reference sequence). CDR3 protein: CAWSVLTGDFFSGNTIYF. CDR3 in DNA: TGTGCCTGGAGTGTACTGACAGGGGATTTTTTTTCTGGAAACACCATATATTTT.

This clone was picked up one time. The V gene is TRBV19, the J gene TRBJ2-1; 8 bases are a match to TRBD1. The trim removed 5 bases at V and 3 bases at J, leaving 12 bases unmatched. This CDR3 is built from 17 residues. The V gene's germline CDR1 is LNHDA and CDR2 SQIVND (reference sequence). The CDR3 sequence: CASSQNLPGQVYNEQFF. DNA for the CDR3: TGTGCCAGTAGTCAGAACCTACCGGGACAGGTCTACAATGAGCAGTTCTTC.

This chain uses TRBV5-6 with TRBJ2-5; D possibly corresponds to TRBD2 (6 bases). The germline V gene encodes CDR1 SGHDT and CDR2 YYEEEE. V shed 2 bases and J shed 4 bases, with 12 bases lying between them. The CDR3 runs to 14 residues. CDR3 protein: CASSFTSYPETQYF. The DNA for the CDR3 is TGTGCCAGCAGCTTCACTAGCTATCCAGAGACCCAGTACTTC.

The chain couples TRBV7-8 to TRBJ2-7; D may be TRBD1 (6 bases). Trimming stripped 3 bases from V and 5 bases from J, with 11 bases between. The CDR3 has 13 amino acids. Germline loops: CDR1 SGHVS, CDR2 FQNEAQ. This CDR3 is CASSFAGDNEQYF. For the CDR3, the DNA is TGTGCCAGCAGCTTTGCAGGGGACAACGAGCAGTACTTC.

The V and J genes are TRBV7-3 and TRBJ2-2; 7 nucleotides line up with TRBD1. Unmatched junction bases numbered 3, after V lost 5 bases and J lost 0 bases. This CDR3 has 15 residues. Germline V CDR1 and CDR2: SGHTA, FQGTGA. This chain's CDR3 is CASSHRGANTGELFF. As DNA, the CDR3 is TGTGCCAGCAGCCACAGGGGTGCGAACACCGGGGAGCTGTTTTTT. Based on the CDR3 plus reference TRBV7-3 and TRBJ2-2, the full variable domain is GAGVSQTPSNKVTEKGKYVELRCDPISGHTALYWYRQSLGQGPEFLIYFQGTGAADDSGLPNDRFFAVRPEGSVSTLKIQRTERGDSAVYLCASSHRGANTGELFFGEGSRLTVL.

V gene TRBV5-4 combines with J gene TRBJ1-4; TRBD1 might be the D (5 bases). The CDR3 sequence is 15 residues long. Germline assignment: CDR1 SGHNT and CDR2 YYREEE (reference sequence). V lost 3 bases and J lost 7, with 16 bases in between. CDR3 in DNA: TGTGCCAGCAGCTCCTTCGCGGGGGGGTTTGAAAAACTGTTTTTT. Protein product: CASSSFAGGFEKLFF.

The chain recombines TRBV27 with TRBJ2-7; 7 nucleotides agree with TRBD2. CDR1 is MNHEY and CDR2 is SMNVEV in the germline V gene (reference sequence). The CDR3 has 15 amino acids. Trimming removed 4 bases from V and 1 base from J; junction bases left unmatched: 7. CDR3 nucleotide sequence: TGTGCCAGCAGTTCCCTAGCGGTTATTTCCTACGAGCAGTACTTC. Its protein product is CASSSLAVISYEQYF.

This rearrangement joins TRBV3-1 (or the pseudogene TRBV3-2) to TRBJ1-5, with TRBD1 matching over 7 bases. The germline gives CDR1 LGHDT, CDR2 YNNKEL (reference sequence). CDR3 length: 19 amino acids. V trimming: 3 bases; J trimming: 0 bases; junction bases outside the gene matches: 14. This CDR3 reads CASSQGEGAGSLSNQPQHF. For the CDR3, the DNA is TGTGCCAGCAGCCAGGGCGAGGGGGCAGGGTCTCTTAGCAATCAGCCCCAGCATTTT.

About this clone: This CDR3 is also generated by other DNA sequences in the sample. The chain combines TRBV5-8 with TRBJ1-2, with D perhaps matching TRBD1 (5 bases). V shed 5 bases and J shed 5 bases, with 16 bases lying between them. Germline V gene data show CDR1 as SGHTS and CDR2 as YDEGEE. The CDR3 sequence is 14 residues long. The CDR3 coding sequence is TGTGCCAGCAGTTTATCCGCAGGGCCTTATGGCTACACCTTC. This encodes CASSLSAGPYGYTF.